This entry lists 29 T cell receptor beta chains sequenced from one sample in a study of CD8+CD57+ T cells in acquired aplastic anemia. The template for TCR beta VDJ and CDR3 sequence profiling was genomic DNA. TCRdb reanalysed the reads using MiXCR and keeps one entry per CDR3 protein. The table lists hundreds of thousands of distinct CDR3 sequences, under 80% of them singletons. The source material was sorted CD4+, CD8+, or CD8+CD57+ T cells (not recorded which) from PBMCs. Every receptor here comes from a human donor in good health, serving as a control.

The V call is TRBV7-2, the J call TRBJ2-7, with no clear D. V lost 8 bases to trimming and J lost 1 base, with 18 bases between them. CDR3 size: 15 residues. In germline, CDR1 is SGHTA, CDR2 FQGNSA. For the CDR3, the DNA is TGTGCCAGCGGCCGTACCTGGACCGCGTCCTACGAGCAGTACTTC. This gives the protein CASGRTWTASYEQYF.

The V and J genes are TRBV11-2 and TRBJ2-5; D is uncertain. V shed 1 base and J shed 4 bases, with 13 bases lying between them. This CDR3 region has 15 residues. Germline CDR1 and CDR2: SGHAT and FQNNGV. The chain's CDR3 is CASSLAQALRETQYF. As DNA, the CDR3 is TGTGCCAGCAGCTTAGCCCAGGCGCTTCGAGAGACCCAGTACTTC.

As regards this clonotype: Mismatch with germline at one junction end may stem from a read error. The rearrangement joins TRBV7-9 to TRBJ1-1; no clear D. The germline CDR1 and CDR2 sequences are SEHNR and FQNEAQ (reference sequence). The CDR3 has 13 amino acids. CDR3 in DNA: TGTGCCAGCAGCCTAGCGGGGAGAACTGAAGCCTCCTTT. Translated, it gives CASSLAGRTEASF.

This clonotype was counted a single time. This chain uses TRBV7-2 with TRBJ2-7; weak D call: TRBD1 (6 bases). The ends were cut back, 11 bases at V and 1 base at J, with 12 bases in the middle. Germline V gene lookup returns CDR1 SGHTA and CDR2 FQGNSA. The CDR3 has 12 residues. The chain's CDR3 is CAAGALSYEQYF. Here the CDR3 DNA reads TGTGCCGCAGGGGCCCTATCCTACGAGCAGTACTTC.

The table lists this clonotype with a count of one. V is TRBV7-9 and J is TRBJ1-1; D is perhaps TRBD1 (6 bases). V was trimmed by 1 base and J by 13 bases, leaving 22 bases between them. Germline V gene sequence: CDR1 SEHNR, CDR2 FQNEAQ (reference sequence). The CDR3 is 15 amino acids. The CDR3 region is CASSLEGGGAFVGFF. The CDR3 DNA sequence: TGTGCCAGCAGCTTAGAGGGGGGGGGGGCTTTTGTTGGTTTCTTT.

The chain couples TRBV5-1 to TRBJ1-1, with a weak D call TRBD1 (5 bases). Germline V gene lookup returns CDR1 SGHRS and CDR2 YFSETQ. V lost 5 bases and J lost 1, with 15 bases in between. The CDR3 runs to 15 residues. The CDR3 region is CASSITTGANTEAFF. CDR3 bases: TGCGCCAGCAGTATTACAACCGGGGCGAACACTGAAGCTTTCTTT. The full variable domain, with the rest looked up from reference TRBV5-1 and TRBJ1-1, is KAGVTQTPRYLIKTRGQQVTLSCSPISGHRSVSWYQQTPGQGLQFLFEYFSETQRNKGNFPGRFSGRQFSNSRSEMNVSTLELGDSALYLCASSITTGANTEAFFGQGTRLTVV.

Concerning this clonotype itself: Compared with germline, one end of the junction differs, possibly owing to a read error. V is TRBV19 and J is TRBJ2-1; D is perhaps TRBD1 (6 bases). There are 15 residues in the CDR3. Germline V gives CDR1 LNHDA, CDR2 SQIVND (reference sequence). CDR3 region: CASSISGVRVNDQFF. The CDR3 coding sequence is TGTGCCAGTAGTATTTCAGGGGTCCGTGTAAATGACCAGTTCTTC.

This clonotype was found many times. The chain is built from TRBV7-8 and TRBJ1-1; 7 bases fit TRBD1. The trim removed 4 bases at V and 5 bases at J, leaving 7 bases unmatched. Germline lookup yields CDR1 SGHVS and CDR2 FQNEAQ. CDR3 size: 14 residues. Written as DNA, the CDR3 is TGTGCCAGCAGCTCGACAGGGAGAGGGACTGAAGCTTTCTTT. This gives the protein CASSSTGRGTEAFF.

The V call is TRBV9, the J call TRBJ1-1; no clear D. The CDR3 contains 11 residues. Trimming removed 5 bases from V and 10 bases from J, with 12 bases in between. Germline V lookup: CDR1 SGDLS, CDR2 YYNGEE. This CDR3 reads CASRESGGAFF. The CDR3 nucleotides are TGTGCCAGCAGGGAGAGCGGTGGAGCTTTCTTT.

The chain recombines TRBV25-1 with TRBJ2-2, with 12 positions matching TRBD2. CDR1 is MGHDK and CDR2 is SYGVNS in the germline V gene. V dropped 3 bases and J dropped 5; count of bases not matched to a gene: 7. The CDR3 length is 17 residues. DNA of the CDR3: TGTGCCAGCAGTGATACTAGCGGGAGGAGGAAGACCGGGGAGCTGTTTTTT. This encodes CASSDTSGRRKTGELFF.

The chain recombines TRBV7-2 with TRBJ1-5; unclear D gene. Germline CDR1 is SGHTA and CDR2 is FQGNSA. The germline V and J ends were trimmed by 1 base and 3 bases, with 19 bases remaining between them. The length of the CDR3 is 18 residues. In DNA, the CDR3 is TGTGCCAGCAGCTTAGTCGGCCTCCGGTCCTGGTTCAATCAGCCCCAGCATTTT. This translates into CASSLVGLRSWFNQPQHF.

The chain combines TRBV11-2 with TRBJ1-5; D gene ambiguous. The V gene's germline CDR1 is SGHAT and CDR2 FQNNGV. V was shortened by 7 bases and J by 4 bases, with 14 bases between the two germline ends. The CDR3 runs 14 residues. The CDR3 region is CASTSTRENQPQHF. Here the CDR3 DNA reads TGTGCCAGCACCTCAACGAGGGAGAATCAGCCCCAGCATTTT.

The V and J genes are TRBV20-1 and TRBJ1-5; 7 nucleotides agree with TRBD1. CDR3 length: 12 amino acids. With V trimmed by 4 bases and J by 10 bases, 7 bases remained unmatched. CDR1 and CDR2 (germline): DFQATT, SNEGSKA (reference sequence). Here the CDR3 DNA reads TGCAGTGCTATGTCAGGGGGATCACCCCAGCATTTT. Translation: CSAMSGGSPQHF.

As concerns this clonotype: The CDR3 ends on some other residue instead of the conserved phenylalanine or tryptophan, so this is likely a read error. Because the CDR3's place on the DNA is in doubt, the DNA is left out and the CDR3 is given as listed by TCRdb. The gene calls are TRBV7-2 and TRBJ2-2. Germline V gene lookup returns CDR1 SGHTA and CDR2 FQGNSA. Both ends counted, the CDR3 spans 13 residues. CDR3 residues: CASSLIVAGELIL.

The V call is TRBV12-3 or TRBV12-4, the J call TRBJ2-7; 7 nucleotides align to TRBD2. There are 12 residues in the CDR3. V shed 8 bases and J 5 bases; nucleotides not matched to a gene: 6. Here the CDR3 reads CASETGGNEQYF. The DNA for the CDR3 is TGTGCCAGCGAAACGGGGGGAAACGAGCAGTACTTC.

This clonotype was recorded many times. The rearrangement links TRBV11-2 to TRBJ2-3, with unresolved D. The V end was cut by 0 bases, the J end by 4 bases, with 8 bases between. This CDR3 is built from 14 residues. Germline V gene lookup returns CDR1 SGHAT and CDR2 FQNNGV. Here the CDR3 reads CASSLDRSADTQYF. The CDR3 nucleotides read TGTGCCAGCAGCTTAGATCGGTCGGCAGATACGCAGTATTTT.

The sample holds many counts of this clonotype. DNA of the CDR3: TGTGCCAGCAGCTTAGAGTGGAGGGGACCCATGAACACTGAAGCTTTCTTT. Translating it yields CASSLEWRGPMNTEAFF. The chain joins TRBV7-2 to TRBJ1-1, with D maybe TRBD1 (5 bases). This CDR3 is built from 17 residues. In germline, CDR1 is SGHTA, CDR2 FQGNSA. Trimming took 1 base from V and 0 from J, leaving 15 bases between them.

To note about this clonotype: No conserved phenylalanine or tryptophan is present at the end of the CDR3, so a read error is the likely explanation. The DNA is omitted, as the CDR3 cannot be located on it reliably, and the CDR3 follows TCRdb's listing. The J gene is TRBJ1-1, the V gene TRBV7-8; TRBD1 is taken as the D call from the table, unchecked against the DNA. The germline V gene has CDR1 SGHVS and CDR2 FQNEAQ. The length of the CDR3 is 13 amino acids, counting both ends. The CDR3 protein is CASSEPRAMVAVQ.

This clonotype was seen repeatedly, ten times or more. The rearrangement links TRBV9 to TRBJ1-2; 9 bases match TRBD1. J gave up 8 bases and V 6 bases, and 5 bases lay outside the gene matches. This CDR3 region has 12 residues. The germline gives CDR1 SGDLS, CDR2 YYNGEE. The CDR3 region is CASTGTGSGYTF. CDR3 DNA: TGTGCCAGCACCGGGACAGGGAGCGGCTACACCTTC.

The rearrangement uses TRBV29-1 and TRBJ2-7, with D perhaps matching TRBD2 (6 bases). Trimming left V 4 bases short and J 6 bases short, with 19 bases between. This CDR3 comprises 14 residues. Germline V lookup: CDR1 SQVTM, CDR2 ANQGSEA. The chain's CDR3 is CSVVGGRDWSEQYF. For the CDR3, the DNA is TGCAGCGTTGTGGGGGGAAGGGATTGGTCCGAGCAGTACTTC.

The chain couples TRBV12-3 or TRBV12-4 to TRBJ1-5; D not resolved. The CDR3 sequence is 10 residues long. The V end was cut by 10 bases, the J end by 9 bases, with 10 bases between. The DNA for the CDR3 is TGTGCCACCCTGGATCCGCCCCAGCATTTT. Its translation is CATLDPPQHF.

As regards this clonotype: The junction differs from germline at one of its ends, possibly a read error. J is TRBJ2-7 and V is TRBV7-9; maybe TRBD2 (5 bases). This CDR3 has 14 residues. Per the germline V gene, CDR1 is SEHNR and CDR2 is FQNEAQ (reference sequence). CDR3 sequence (DNA): TGTGCCAGCAGCACCCGGGGAAGTGCCTCTGAGCAGACCTTC. This sequence encodes CASSTRGSASEQTF.

The chain employs TRBV5-1 and TRBJ2-7; D is perhaps TRBD1 or TRBD2 (5 bases each). The V end was cut by 7 bases, the J end by 4 bases, with 15 bases between. The germline V gene encodes CDR1 SGHRS and CDR2 YFSETQ. The CDR3 length is 13 residues. CDR3 loop: CASCRDGLYEQYF. The DNA of the CDR3 is TGCGCCAGCTGCCGGGACGGTTTGTACGAGCAGTACTTC. Based on the CDR3 plus reference TRBV5-1 and TRBJ2-7, the full variable domain is KAGVTQTPRYLIKTRGQQVTLSCSPISGHRSVSWYQQTPGQGLQFLFEYFSETQRNKGNFPGRFSGRQFSNSRSEMNVSTLELGDSALYLCASCRDGLYEQYFGPGTRLTVT.

CDR3 DNA: TGTGCCAGCAGCATACTATCGCACGGGGCGCTGCACTTT. It specifies CASSILSHGALHF. The chain recombines TRBV7-9 with TRBJ1-6; perhaps TRBD1 as D (5 bases). This CDR3 spans 13 amino acids. The germline gives CDR1 SEHNR, CDR2 FQNEAQ (reference sequence). V was cut by 5 bases and J by 19 bases, with 21 bases left in between. The complete variable domain, with remaining parts taken from reference TRBV7-9 and TRBJ1-6, reads DTGVSQNPRHKITKRGQNVTFRCDPISEHNRLYWYRQTLGQGPEFLTYFQNEAQLEKSRLLSDRFSAERPKGSFSTLEIQRTEQGDSAMYLCASSILSHGALHFGNGTRLTVT.

The chain recombines TRBV13 with TRBJ1-2; TRBD1 agrees at 7 bases. The CDR3 is made up of 14 amino acids. Germline V gene sequence: CDR1 PRHDT, CDR2 FYEKMQ (reference sequence). J gave up 8 bases and V 5 bases, and 11 bases lay outside the gene matches. In DNA form, the CDR3 reads TGTGCCAGCAGCGCCTCAGTGACAGGGAGCGGCTACACCTTC. Protein sequence: CASSASVTGSGYTF.

This clonotype was seen many times. The chain carries TRBV10-3 and TRBJ1-1; D is unresolved. This CDR3 is built from 12 residues. Trimming shortened V by 3 bases and J by 10 bases, and 12 bases separated the two germline ends. The germline V gene has CDR1 ENHRY and CDR2 SYGVKD. CDR3 residues: CAISDRRTGAFF. The CDR3 region has the DNA TGTGCCATCAGTGACAGGCGTACGGGAGCTTTCTTT.

The genes are TRBV20-1 and TRBJ1-2; no reliable D call. Germline CDR1 and CDR2: DFQATT and SNEGSKA (reference sequence). This CDR3 region has 14 residues. The V end lost 5 bases, the J end lost 6 bases, and 19 bases lay between the germline ends. As DNA, the CDR3 is TGCAGTGCTCGTTCCGCGTCCTACGAGCATGGCTACACCTTC. Its translation is CSARSASYEHGYTF.

This sequence joins TRBV2 and TRBJ1-1; D call uncertain. The CDR3 runs to 16 residues. The V and J ends lost 6 bases and 1 base respectively, with 18 bases between them. Germline V gene lookup returns CDR1 SNHLY and CDR2 FYNNEI. CDR3 loop: CASSQSVRVRNTEAFF. The CDR3 DNA reads as TGTGCCAGCAGCCAATCAGTACGGGTCAGGAACACTGAAGCTTTCTTT.

The J gene is TRBJ1-6, the V gene TRBV10-3, with D unresolved. The V and J ends lost 7 bases and 16 bases respectively, with 20 bases between them. The CDR3 contains 13 residues. Germline CDR1 reads ENHRY; CDR2 reads SYGVKD. DNA of the CDR3: TGTGCCATCACTGGGGAGGCAGCTACACATCTCCACTTT. Residues: CAITGEAATHLHF.